The 17 T cell receptor beta chains presented below share a single source sample, sequenced in a study of blood T cells in healthy people across ages (dated by TCRdb to about 2015). Library method: 5' RACE. The run used an Illumina HiSeq 2500. A second PCR of roughly 6 to 11 cycles was run with a J-beta primer mix and a sample-barcoded 5' primer. Starting from the raw public reads, TCRdb applied fastp trimming at Q25, assembled clones with MiXCR and retained in-frame beta chains. Rows are combined by CDR3 protein, so each entry shows the most common genes and DNA. The sample table contains some 1.4 million distinct CDR3 sequences; only one count was recorded for 42% of them. Jointly, the top ten make up 7% to 9.5% of the sample. Input material: blood. The receptors here all came from a woman younger than 35 in good health.

The chain uses TRBV11-2 and TRBJ2-5; no clear D. The CDR3 extends over 12 amino acids. Between the trimmed V and J ends, which lost 5 bases and 5 bases, there was a span of 9 bases. From germline, CDR1 is SGHAT and CDR2 FQNNGV. The CDR3 sequence: CASSVFSETQYF. CDR3 nucleotides: TGTGCCAGCAGCGTTTTTAGCGAGACCCAGTACTTC.

The gene calls are TRBV29-1 and TRBJ2-1; D is uncertain. The CDR3 consists of 14 residues. The germline V gene encodes CDR1 SQVTM and CDR2 ANQGSEA. The CDR3: CSAFGQSSYNEQFF. DNA of the CDR3: TGCAGTGCTTTCGGGCAGAGCTCCTACAATGAGCAGTTCTTC.

V and J are TRBV10-3 and TRBJ1-2; 10 positions agree with TRBD1. Germline trimming cut 0 bases from V and 4 bases from J; bases unmatched to any gene: 5. The CDR3 consists of 16 residues. Germline V lookup: CDR1 ENHRY, CDR2 SYGVKD. The CDR3 region is CAISESLRTGGYGYTF. CDR3 bases: TGTGCCATCAGTGAGTCTCTCCGGACAGGGGGCTATGGCTACACCTTC.

Only a few counts were recorded for this clonotype. This chain connects TRBV7-3 to TRBJ2-1, with 8 bases lining up with TRBD1. This CDR3 region has 15 residues. CDR1 is SGHTA and CDR2 is FQGTGA in the germline V gene. J was trimmed by 7 bases and V by 5 bases; bases with no gene match: 10. The CDR3 coding sequence is TGTGCCAGCAGCCGGGGACAGGCAGTAATAAATGAGCAGTTCTTC. Its translation is CASSRGQAVINEQFF. Combining the CDR3 with reference TRBV7-3 and TRBJ2-1 gives the whole variable domain GAGVSQTPSNKVTEKGKYVELRCDPISGHTALYWYRQSLGQGPEFLIYFQGTGAADDSGLPNDRFFAVRPEGSVSTLKIQRTERGDSAVYLCASSRGQAVINEQFFGPGTRLTVL.

The table lists this clonotype with a few counts. The rearrangement uses TRBV19 and TRBJ1-5; D is unclear. This CDR3 contains 14 residues. The ends were cut back, 6 bases at V and 2 bases at J, with 11 bases in the middle. Looked up from germline, CDR1 is LNHDA and CDR2 is SQIVND (reference sequence). The CDR3 DNA reads as TGTGCCAGTAGGGTCTTGGTGGGCAATCAGCCCCAGCATTTT. Amino acids: CASRVLVGNQPQHF.

V is TRBV2 and J is TRBJ1-2; D is perhaps TRBD1 (5 bases). The V gene's germline CDR1 is SNHLY and CDR2 FYNNEI. The CDR3 has 13 amino acids. The V end was cut by 6 bases, the J end by 3 bases, with 11 bases between. The CDR3 nucleotides read TGTGCCAGCAGGGTTTCAGGGTACTATGGCTACACCTTC. Translating gives CASRVSGYYGYTF.

The rearrangement links TRBV20-1 to TRBJ2-7; 9 bases match TRBD2. This CDR3 is 14 amino acids long. The ends lost 5 bases at V and 5 bases at J; junction bases unmatched: 10. Germline V gene sequence: CDR1 DFQATT, CDR2 SNEGSKA (reference sequence). The DNA of the CDR3 is TGCAGTGCTCCTAGTAGCGGGGGAACCCACGAGCAGTACTTC. Translation: CSAPSSGGTHEQYF.

This clonotype has just a few counts. The CDR3 sequence is CAIKRGHTNTEAFF. In DNA form, the CDR3 reads TGTGCCATCAAGAGGGGACACACAAACACTGAAGCTTTCTTT. The genes are TRBV10-3 and TRBJ1-1; D is perhaps TRBD1 (6 bases). The CDR3 runs to 14 residues. Per germline, CDR1 ENHRY and CDR2 SYGVKD. The V end lost 7 bases, the J end lost 2 bases, and 14 bases lay between the germline ends.

Concerning this clonotype itself: One base away lies a much larger clone, so this may be a sequencing read error. The V call is TRBV27, the J call TRBJ2-3; 8 nucleotides match TRBD1. CDR3 size: 15 residues. In germline, CDR1 is MNHEY, CDR2 SMNVEV (reference sequence). The CDR3 DNA sequence: TGTGTCAGCAGTCCCAGGGACAGGAGCACAGATACGCAGTATTTT. Translated, it gives CVSSPRDRSTDTQYF.

With regard to this clonotype: A much larger clone differs from this one at a single base, so this may be a read error. The chain joins TRBV5-1 to TRBJ2-5, with D perhaps matching TRBD2 (5 bases). V lost 0 bases and J 11 bases, leaving 23 bases between the germline ends. The CDR3 totals 16 residues. Germline lookup yields CDR1 SGHRS and CDR2 YFSETQ. This CDR3 reads CASSLEVGAAVGEQYF. Written as DNA, the CDR3 is TGCGCCAGCAGCTTGGAAGTGGGAGCGGCGGTTGGTGAGCAGTACTTC.

This clonotype was seen a handful of times. The chain has TRBV12-3 or TRBV12-4 and TRBJ2-5, with D unclear. The tail of the sequence fits TRBJ2-7 better, so the J call may be wrong. CDR3 length: 17 amino acids. CDR3 sequence (DNA): TGTGCCAGCAGTTTAGGGGCCCAACCGGGCCCACACTACGAGCAGTACTTC. Protein: CASSLGAQPGPHYEQYF.

This chain connects TRBV5-6 to TRBJ2-1; 8 bases agree with TRBD2. The length of the CDR3 is 16 residues. Germline CDR1 and CDR2: SGHDT and YYEEEE. The V segment lost 3 bases and the J segment 5 bases; nucleotides outside the gene matches: 10. The CDR3 spells CASSWARGAPNNEQFF. In DNA form, the CDR3 reads TGTGCCAGCAGCTGGGCGCGGGGGGCGCCTAACAATGAGCAGTTCTTC.

The V gene is TRBV20-1, the J gene TRBJ2-5; unclear D gene. The CDR3 has 10 residues. V was shortened by 0 bases and J by 11 bases, with 7 bases between the two germline ends. In germline, CDR1 is DFQATT, CDR2 SNEGSKA (reference sequence). The CDR3 spells CSARDNEQYF. CDR3 nucleotide sequence: TGCAGTGCTAGAGATAATGAGCAGTACTTC.

The rearrangement links TRBV20-1 to TRBJ1-4; unclear D gene. Germline CDR1 DFQATT, CDR2 SNEGSKA (reference sequence). The CDR3 covers 13 residues. Trimming took off 0 bases at V and 7 bases at J, with 9 bases between the two ends. In DNA, the CDR3 is TGCAGTGCTAGAGACAGCGGTGGTGAAAAACTGTTTTTT. This sequence encodes CSARDSGGEKLFF.

This chain links TRBV10-3 with TRBJ2-2; TRBD2 aligns across 7 bases. The CDR3 loop spans 15 amino acids. Germline assignment: CDR1 ENHRY and CDR2 SYGVKD. J gave up 5 bases and V 0 bases, and 3 bases lay outside the gene matches. For the CDR3, the DNA is TGTGCCATCAGTGAGTCGGCGGGAGCAACCGGGGAGCTGTTTTTT. Protein product: CAISESAGATGELFF.

The chain joins TRBV11-1 to TRBJ2-1, with D perhaps TRBD2 (6 bases). The CDR3 loop spans 14 amino acids. Between the trimmed V and J ends, which lost 6 bases and 5 bases, there was a span of 14 bases. Germline CDR1 and CDR2: SGHAT and FQDESV (reference sequence). The CDR3, as DNA: TGTGCCAGCAGTCCGGGGACTGGAAACAATGAGCAGTTCTTC. Protein: CASSPGTGNNEQFF.

The chain employs TRBV27 and TRBJ1-1; TRBD1 agrees at 7 bases. Germline V gene sequence: CDR1 MNHEY, CDR2 SMNVEV (reference sequence). Germline trimming cut 8 bases from V and 3 bases from J; bases unmatched to any gene: 6. The CDR3 is 13 amino acids. CDR3 loop: CASEGADYTEAFF. Written as DNA, the CDR3 is TGTGCCAGCGAGGGGGCGGATTACACTGAAGCTTTCTTT.